In its sample, the clone carrying this T cell receptor (beta chain) was seen a few times. What it binds is not known. A second about 7 to 11 cycle PCR used barcoded and J-beta primers. Via MiXCR, TCRdb re-called the 5' RACE reads, giving one row per CDR3 protein. Among 700,000 or so distinct CDR3 sequences listed, about a fifth were seen once. Isolation per sample recovered at least 7 million PBMCs. The sample is drawn from a study of blood T cells in healthy people across ages. Study at large: About one barcoded beta molecule per two T cells came from capture by template switching.

The CDR3 is 16 residues long. Germline lookup yields CDR1 SGHVS and CDR2 FQNEAQ. Trimming shortened V by 5 bases and J by 5 bases, and 20 bases separated the two germline ends. Findings of the study overall: Naive T cell percentage showed a strong correlation with the diversity of TCR beta. The unsorted PBMCs prevented any conclusive comparison of naive versus antigen-experienced cells.

The source material was blood. The source is a man aged 70-80 years in good health. The rearrangement links TRBV7-8 to TRBJ2-3, with D perhaps matching TRBD2 (7 bases). CDR3 sequence reads: CASSPLGGGAGDTQYF. The DNA of the CDR3 is TGTGCCAGCAGCCCCCTGGGAGGGGGGGCCGGAGATACGCAGTATTTT.